A single sample is the source of the 20 T cell receptor beta chains below, sequenced in a study of blood T cells in healthy people across ages. Combining a sample-barcoded 5' primer with a J-beta primer mix, a second PCR ran for roughly 6 to 12 cycles. TCRdb redid the calling of the 5' RACE reads with MiXCR, one entry per CDR3 protein. The data contain around 670,000 distinct CDR3 sequences, approximately 30% of them singletons. The sequencing sample was made of blood. All receptors come from a woman aged 80 or older in good health.

Turning to this clonotype: A much larger clone differs by one base, so this may be a read error. The chain combines TRBV6-5 with TRBJ2-5, with a weak D call TRBD1 (6 bases). Trimming pared 4 bases from V and 13 bases from J, leaving 22 bases between. Germline-derived CDR1 and CDR2 are MNHEY and SVGAGI. CDR3 length: 14 residues. CDR3 in DNA: TGTGCCAGCAGTTCCGGGACACCAGGTTACGAGCGGTACTTC. Translating gives CASSSGTPGYERYF.

The chain combines TRBV30 with TRBJ1-5; D ambiguous. The CDR3 runs to 13 residues. V lost 4 bases and J 7 bases, leaving 14 bases between the germline ends. Germline V CDR1 and CDR2: GTSNPN, SVGIG (reference sequence). CDR3 region: CAWTRAGGQPQHF. The CDR3 coding sequence is TGTGCCTGGACCCGGGCAGGTGGGCAGCCCCAGCATTTT.

This clonotype was detected ten times or more. The rearrangement links TRBV20-1 to TRBJ2-1; 12 bases line up with TRBD1. The CDR3 runs to 15 residues. Germline V gives CDR1 DFQATT, CDR2 SNEGSKA (reference sequence). The ends lost 0 bases at V and 10 bases at J; junction bases unmatched: 7. The CDR3 sequence is CSARDRDRGLGEQFF. For the CDR3, the DNA is TGCAGTGCTAGAGACCGGGACAGGGGGCTGGGGGAGCAGTTCTTC.

This clonotype was detected ten times or more. The V gene is TRBV15, the J gene TRBJ2-3, with 7 bases identical to TRBD2. Germline V gene data show CDR1 as LNHNV and CDR2 as YYDKDF (reference sequence). V was clipped by 0 bases and J by 3 bases; unmatched bases: 6. The CDR3 runs to 16 residues. The CDR3 here is CATSRDRPSGTDTQYF. As DNA, the CDR3 is TGTGCCACCAGCAGAGATCGGCCTAGCGGAACAGATACGCAGTATTTT.

Points on this clonotype: The missing conserved phenylalanine or tryptophan at the end of this CDR3 makes a read error likely. V and J are TRBV25-1 and TRBJ2-3; 11 nucleotides match TRBD2. The CDR3 loop spans 15 amino acids. Trimming removed 2 bases from V and 8 bases from J; junction bases left unmatched: 6. Germline CDR1 MGHDK, CDR2 SYGVNS. DNA for the CDR3: TGTGCCAGCAGTGAAATGGTTAGCGGGGGGGCTACGCAGTATATT. Translating gives CASSEMVSGGATQYI.

This clonotype has only a few counts. A much bigger clone sits one base away, suggesting this may be a read error. The CDR3: CASSLGYMNEQYF. Here the CDR3 DNA reads TGTGCCAGCAGCTTAGGGTACATGAATGAGCAGTACTTC. V gene TRBV7-9 combines with J gene TRBJ2-5; D not resolved. The length of the CDR3 is 13 residues. Deletions cut 1 base from V and 11 bases from J, with 14 bases between. The germline V gene encodes CDR1 SEHNR and CDR2 FQNEAQ (reference sequence).

This clonotype was picked up many times. This chain links TRBV6-5 with TRBJ2-7; 7 bases line up with TRBD1. With 6 bases clipped from V and 2 bases from J, the junction kept 4 bases outside the gene matches. The CDR3 has 13 residues. Germline lookup yields CDR1 MNHEY and CDR2 SVGAGI. The CDR3 region is CASSRTGPYEQYF. The CDR3 bases are TGTGCCAGCAGCCGGACAGGACCCTACGAGCAGTACTTC.

This clonotype came up many times. The chain recombines TRBV7-3 with TRBJ1-2, with no clear D. Per germline, CDR1 SGHTA and CDR2 FQGTGA. The CDR3 runs 14 residues. V was trimmed by 3 bases and J by 2 bases, leaving 10 bases between them. CDR3 in amino acids: CASSLSAENYGYTF. Here the CDR3 DNA reads TGTGCCAGCAGCTTGTCGGCAGAGAACTATGGCTACACCTTC.

To note about this clonotype: The CDR3 end shows no conserved phenylalanine or tryptophan, and so a read error is likely. This rearrangement joins TRBV12-3 or TRBV12-4 to TRBJ2-3, with D unresolved. The length of the CDR3 is 14 residues. The CDR3 DNA reads TGTGCCAGCAGTTTTGAGGACCCCACAGATGCGCAGTATTTG. Its protein is CASSFEDPTDAQYL.

This clonotype turned up a few times. The CDR3 nucleotides are TGCAGTGCACCGACCCCCGGGACAGCTCGATCGGCCTATAATTCACCCCTCCACTTT. Encoded protein: CSAPTPGTARSAYNSPLHF. This chain connects TRBV20-1 to TRBJ1-6; 7 bases are a match to TRBD1. This CDR3 has 19 residues. Germline CDR1 DFQATT, CDR2 SNEGSKA (reference sequence). V lost 6 bases, J lost 2 bases, and 19 bases stayed unmatched.

The chain combines TRBV6-4 with TRBJ2-3, with D unclear. Trimming took 2 bases from V and 1 from J, leaving 16 bases between them. Germline CDR1 MRHNA, CDR2 SNTAGT. The CDR3 sequence is 17 residues long. DNA of the CDR3: TGTGCCAGCAGTGACCAGCCGGGCGGTTCCGGCACAGATACGCAGTATTTT. Protein: CASSDQPGGSGTDTQYF.

This clonotype was recorded at least ten times. The V and J genes are TRBV5-1 and TRBJ2-2; 8 nucleotides align to TRBD2. Germline CDR1 and CDR2: SGHRS and YFSETQ. This CDR3 is built from 17 residues. The V segment lost 2 bases and the J segment 2 bases; nucleotides outside the gene matches: 8. CDR3 protein: CASSFPGRGVNTGELFF. CDR3 DNA sequence: TGCGCCAGCAGCTTCCCCGGGAGGGGAGTTAACACCGGGGAGCTGTTTTTT.

This clonotype was seen many times. The chain links TRBV6-6 to TRBJ2-7; either TRBD1 or TRBD2 may supply D (5 bases each). Trimming shortened V by 3 bases and J by 4 bases, and 10 bases separated the two germline ends. CDR1 and CDR2 from the germline V gene are MNHNY and SVGAGI (reference sequence). The CDR3 length is 13 residues. CDR3 nucleotides: TGTGCCAGCAGTTATGTGGGGGAATACGAGCAGTACTTC. As protein: CASSYVGEYEQYF.

The table lists this clonotype with many counts. The J gene is TRBJ2-3, the V gene TRBV18; 8 bases are shared with TRBD2. CDR1 KGHSH and CDR2 LQKENI come from the germline V gene. J gave up 6 bases and V 0 bases, and 5 bases lay outside the gene matches. The CDR3 is 15 amino acids. CDR3: CASSPPRGGVDTQYF. CDR3 coding DNA: TGTGCCAGCTCACCACCACGGGGGGGCGTGGATACGCAGTATTTT. Based on the CDR3 plus reference TRBV18 and TRBJ2-3, the full variable domain is NAGVMQNPRHLVRRRGQEARLRCSPMKGHSHVYWYRQLPEEGLKFMVYLQKENIIDESGMPKERFSAEFPKEGPSILRIQQVVRGDSAAYFCASSPPRGGVDTQYFGPGTRLTVL.

About this clonotype itself: A single base separates this from a much larger clone, so it may be a read error. The CDR3 bases are TGTGCCAGCAGTGAAGGACTAGCGGGGGGCCCTCCCCAGTTCTTC. Protein product: CASSEGLAGGPPQFF. The chain carries TRBV6-1 and TRBJ2-1; 13 bases fit TRBD2. CDR3 length: 15 residues. V shed 1 base and J 13 bases; nucleotides not matched to a gene: 7. CDR1 is MNHNS, CDR2 SASEGT, per germline.

This clonotype came up many times. The rearrangement joins TRBV11-3 to TRBJ2-3; 13 bases fit TRBD2. CDR3 length equals 16 residues. Trimming cost V 5 bases and J 4 bases; bases outside gene matches: 6. The germline V gene has CDR1 SGHNT and CDR2 YENEEA. The CDR3 nucleotides read TGTGCCAGCAGCACACGGACTAGCGGGGGAGCAGATACGCAGTATTTT. Translated, it gives CASSTRTSGGADTQYF.

In this sample, this clonotype turned up a few times. A much larger clone is a single base away; this may be a read error. The chain recombines TRBV20-1 with TRBJ2-7; D gene uncertain. The CDR3 spans 11 residues. Germline V gene data show CDR1 as DFQATT and CDR2 as SNEGSKA (reference sequence). CDR3 amino acids: CRAQFSYEQYF. The CDR3, as DNA: TGCAGGGCCCAATTTTCCTACGAGCAGTACTTC.

V gene TRBV6-2 or TRBV6-3 combines with J gene TRBJ2-1, with TRBD2 identical over 8 bases. The J call may be incorrect, as the DNA end agrees better with TRBJ2-7. Germline CDR1 is MNHEY and CDR2 is SVGEGT. CDR3 length: 17 amino acids. The DNA for the CDR3 is TGTGCCAGCAGCCGCCGGGGGGGCGGGGGGATCTACAATGAGCAGTACTTC. As protein: CASSRRGGGGIYNEQYF.

Concerning this clonotype: This may stem from a read error, because a much larger clone lies one nucleotide away. This chain connects TRBV7-2 to TRBJ1-5; perhaps TRBD1 as D (5 bases). This CDR3 has 15 amino acids. Germline CDR1 reads SGHTA; CDR2 reads FQGNSA. The CDR3 DNA is TGTGCCAGCAGCTTAGACCCAGGGTTTAATCAGCCCCGGCATTTT. Translating gives CASSLDPGFNQPRHF.

This CDR3 reads CAWNPQGGQAFF. The CDR3 nucleotides are TGTGCCTGGAACCCACAGGGCGGGCAAGCTTTCTTT. The chain uses TRBV30 and TRBJ1-1; D perhaps matches TRBD1 (6 bases). Trimming stripped 4 bases from V and 9 bases from J, with 15 bases between. There are 12 residues in the CDR3. Germline assignment: CDR1 GTSNPN and CDR2 SVGIG (reference sequence).